The source of this T cell receptor beta chain is a study of blood T cell repertoires in COVID-19 (TCRdb year 2020). Some background on the complete study: Collaborator samples came from the United States, Italy and Spain and covered acute and convalescent phases of COVID-19. The material from the prospective study consisted of cDNA or gDNA derived from T cells, B-cell-depleted T cells, or PBMCs. Subjects who had been exposed to COVID-19, were actively infected with it, or had recovered from it provided the deeply sampled blood TCRbeta repertoires that made up the dataset. The repertoires were released in a freely available public database meant as a resource for research on the immune response to SARS-CoV-2. Samples came from the ongoing ImmuneRACE study (first 160 participants) plus 1,254 subjects from 6 global collaborators. Nearly every sample came with metadata listing a de-identified subject ID, COVID-19 status, age in years and sex. Where available, HLA class I and class II types were obtained from metadata supplied by the sample provider rather than from assay-based typing.

Results and caveats for the whole study, not just this receptor: How much clinical and demographic metadata was included differed by source and by participant, and the metadata was provided uncurated.

Collaborating institutions collected whole blood in K2EDTA tubes following their own protocols. Collaborator samples were shipped for TCRbeta analysis as frozen whole blood, isolated PBMCs, or DNA extracted from either sample type. TCRbeta CDR3 regions were amplified from genomic DNA using the immunoSEQ Assay, a bias-controlled multiplex PCR. As for the original processing: Within the assay, amplification of reference gene primers was used to estimate how many nucleated cells each sample contained. To quantify the absolute abundance of each unique TCRbeta CDR3 rearrangement, sequence reads were collapsed and filtered. For each sample, productive Simpson clonality was calculated as the square root of Simpson's diversity index across productive rearrangements. The source is immuneACCESS, and TCRdb retained only in-frame sequences with V and J called. Part of the clones is not carried over; for the studies checked, unresolved V genes explain less than half of this, and the remainder is unexplained. V, J and clone size reflect that table, while D and trimming were determined from the DNA. A total of 200,000 to 300,000 clones appear in this sample, about 86% of them only once. 1.5% to 2% of the sample is held by the ten biggest clonotypes.

On this clone: This clone's antigen is unknown. The record has no base qualities; no much larger clone is one base away.

The sequenced sample consisted of peripheral blood. This TCR came from a young man with active or convalescent COVID-19.

CDR3 region: CASSRQPINAGNTEAFF. The DNA reads as follows: TGCGCCAGCAGCAGACAACCTATTAACGCGGGGAACACTGAAGCTTTCTTT. The chain was built from TRBV5-1 and TRBJ1-1; no D gene call is confident. From the germline V gene, CDR1 is SGHRS and CDR2 is YFSETQ. The trim is 4 bases for V and 1 base for J, with a gap of 20 bases between the germline ends. From cysteine to phenylalanine, the CDR3 is 17 amino acids long. The retained sequence is limited to the CDR3, 51 bases, with the frame set at the first base. With the portions outside the CDR3 filled from the reference TRBV5-1 and TRBJ1-1 genes, the complete variable region becomes KAGVTQTPRYLIKTRGQQVTLSCSPISGHRSVSWYQQTPGQGLQFLFEYFSETQRNKGNFPGRFSGRQFSNSRSEMNVSTLELGDSALYLCASSRQPINAGNTEAFFGQGTRLTVV.